This TCR beta chain was sequenced in a study of OX40 agonist ivuxolimab in advanced cancers. Here immunoSEQ multiplex PCR was the method, and the copy in TCRdb shows in-frame clones only, minus some. The data hold tens of thousands of clones, with over 80% observed a single time. This CDR3 has 16 residues. Trimming removed 4 bases from V and 1 base from J; junction bases left unmatched: 10. CDR1 and CDR2 (germline): MDHEN, SYDVKM. The chain links TRBV28 to TRBJ2-7; TRBD1 matches at 7 bases. The specimen was CD4+ or CD8+ T cells sorted from blood, collected in a trial of the OX40 agonist ivuxolimab. The receptor comes from an adult with an advanced solid tumor such as melanoma, head and neck, liver or kidney cancer. The CDR3 nucleotides read TGTGCCAGCAGTTCAATCGGACAGGCTTATTCCTACGAGCAGTACTTC. It encodes CASSSIGQAYSYEQYF.